This entry lists 26 T cell receptor beta chains sequenced from one sample in a study of T cells in women clearing cervical HPV infection. The assay was immunoSEQ multiplex PCR, and TCRdb's table has in-frame clones only and misses some. The listing contains tens of thousands of clones. Source material: blood buffy coat. The receptors derive from a woman between 18 and 69 years old with a cervical HPV16 infection that either progressed to CIN3+ or cleared (not recorded which).

Note on this clone: The CDR3 end lies 3 residues beyond the end of the read and is filled in from the germline J gene. The V gene is TRBV19, the J gene TRBJ2-4, with 10 bases lining up with TRBD2. The CDR3 length is 16 residues. Trimming cost V 0 bases and J 4 bases; bases outside gene matches: 3. Germline CDR1 reads LNHDA; CDR2 reads SQIVND (reference sequence). This CDR3 reads CASSIDSGGIKNIQYF. CDR3 DNA (partial): TGTGCCAGTAGTATAGATAGCGGGGGGATAAAAAACATT.

With respect to this clone: Sequencing ends 3 residues short of the CDR3 end; the germline J gene provides the rest. The rearrangement joins TRBV19 to TRBJ1-3, with 7 bases fitting TRBD1. Germline CDR1 LNHDA, CDR2 SQIVND (reference sequence). The J segment lost 0 bases and the V segment lost 7 bases, leaving 18 bases of the junction unmatched. This CDR3 is 19 amino acids long. The CDR3 bases that were read are TGTGCCAGTACCTCCGGGGGACAGATTATTTACAACTCTGGAAACACC. It codes for CASTSGGQIIYNSGNT. The complete CDR3 protein is CASTSGGQIIYNSGNTIYF.

As concerns this clone: The read ends 3 residues before the CDR3 terminus; that terminus is restored from the germline J gene. This chain joins TRBV19 and TRBJ1-5; D is perhaps TRBD1 (6 bases). Germline V gene data show CDR1 as LNHDA and CDR2 as SQIVND (reference sequence). Trimming took 6 bases from V and 2 from J, leaving 14 bases between them. The CDR3 length is 15 residues. CDR3 DNA, as far as it was read: TGTGCCAGTAGGGCACAGGGATTTGGCAATCAGCCC. It translates to CASRAQGFGNQP. The entire CDR3 protein reads CASRAQGFGNQPQHF.

Notes on this clone: Coverage ceases 3 residues before the CDR3 finishes, and the germline J gene fills in the end. The genes are TRBV5-1 and TRBJ2-1; 8 nucleotides line up with TRBD2. V shed 9 bases and J 0 bases; nucleotides not matched to a gene: 8. The CDR3 is 15 residues long. Germline V CDR1 and CDR2: SGHRS, YFSETQ. The covered CDR3 bases are TGCGCCACCGCGCTAGCGGGCTACTCCTACAATGAG. Translation gives CATALAGYSYNE. In full, the CDR3 reads CATALAGYSYNEQFF.

As concerns this clone: The CDR3 end lies 3 residues beyond the end of the read and is filled in from the germline J gene. V is TRBV7-2 and J is TRBJ1-2, with TRBD1 matching over 8 bases. The germline V gene has CDR1 SGHTA and CDR2 FQGNSA. This CDR3 has 14 amino acids. CDR3 residues: CASSLRDRYHDYTF. The sequenced CDR3 bases are TGTGCCAGCAGCTTACGGGACAGGTATCATGAC. The whole variable domain, remainder taken from reference TRBV7-2 and TRBJ1-2, is GAGVSQSPSNKVTEKGKDVELRCDPISGHTALYWYRQSLGQGLEFLIYFQGNSAPDKSGLPSDRFSAERTGGSVSTLTIQRTQQEDSAVYLCASSLRDRYHDYTFGSGTRLTVV.

A remark on this clone: The sequenced fragment ends 3 residues before the CDR3 boundary, so the rest is inferred from the germline J gene. The V and J genes are TRBV19 and TRBJ1-2, with D unclear. This CDR3 has 14 residues. CDR1 LNHDA and CDR2 SQIVND come from the germline V gene (reference sequence). Partial CDR3 DNA: TGTGCCAGTAGTATAGGCCTCGGTCCATCCGAC. It codes for CASSIGLGPSD. Given in full, the CDR3 is CASSIGLGPSDYTF.

As to this clone: Coverage ceases 3 residues before the CDR3 finishes, and the germline J gene fills in the end. This rearrangement joins TRBV4-2 to TRBJ2-7; TRBD2 matches at 8 bases. This CDR3 has 19 residues. CDR1 is LGHNA, CDR2 YNFKEQ, per germline. Trimming removed 0 bases from V and 0 bases from J; junction bases left unmatched: 13. CDR3 residues: CASSQDWSSGPLISYEQYF. The covered CDR3 bases are TGTGCCAGCAGCCAAGATTGGTCTAGCGGGCCGCTCATCTCCTACGAG.

Points on this clone: The CDR3 end is not reached by the read, which stops 3 residues before it; the germline J gene fills it in. The genes are TRBV20-1 and TRBJ2-7; D might be TRBD1 (5 bases). Germline V lookup: CDR1 DFQATT, CDR2 SNEGSKA (reference sequence). This CDR3 has 12 residues. With 1 base removed from V and 6 bases from J, the gap between germline ends came to 10 bases. Partial CDR3 DNA: TGCAGTGCTAGAGCTGGGGCGGTCGAG. It encodes CSARAGAVE. The full CDR3 is CSARAGAVEQYF.

Note on this clone: The read terminates 3 residues ahead of where the CDR3 ends, so the germline J gene completes it. V gene TRBV16 combines with J gene TRBJ1-2; D gene ambiguous. This CDR3 contains 14 residues. The germline V gene has CDR1 KGHSY and CDR2 FQNENV. The V end lost 0 bases, the J end lost 2 bases, and 7 bases lay between the germline ends. This CDR3 reads CASSQSLQNYGYTF. Partial CDR3 DNA: TGTGCCAGCAGCCAATCGCTACAGAACTATGGC.

Details on this clone: A junction boundary mismatches the germline segment, possibly from a read error. The read is 3 residues too short to cover the CDR3 end, so that end is filled in from the germline J gene. The chain combines TRBV18 with TRBJ2-3; D gene unclear. CDR1 and CDR2 from the germline V gene are KGHSH and LQKENI. The CDR3 runs to 13 residues. The CDR3 bases that were read are TGTGCCAGCTCACAGGCCCCCACAGAGACG. It is translated as CASSQAPTET. The full CDR3 sequence reads CASSQAPTETQYF. The variable domain in full, with the rest retrieved from reference TRBV18 and TRBJ2-3, is NAGVMQNPRHLVRRRGQEARLRCSPMKGHSHVYWYRQLPEEGLKFMVYLQKENIIDESGMPKERFSAEFPKEGPSILRIQQVVRGDSAAYFCASSQAPTETQYFGPGTRLTVL.

Remarks on this clone: The read finishes 3 residues shy of the CDR3 end, and the germline J gene is used to complete it. This chain uses TRBV20-1 with TRBJ2-7; 9 nucleotides align to TRBD1. The CDR3 contains 12 residues. Germline CDR1 reads DFQATT; CDR2 reads SNEGSKA (reference sequence). V lost 6 bases, J lost 6 bases, and 6 bases stayed unmatched. The CDR3 here is CSAGTGSFEQYF. Partial CDR3 DNA: TGCAGTGCAGGGACAGGGTCATTCGAG.

Comments on this clone: The read ends 3 residues shy of where the CDR3 ends; the end is completed using the germline J gene. The J gene is TRBJ2-3, the V gene TRBV19; tentative D call: TRBD2 (6 bases). Germline values: CDR1 LNHDA, CDR2 SQIVND (reference sequence). The CDR3 spans 15 residues. CDR3 loop: CASSIIGTHNQPQYF. CDR3 DNA (partial): TGTGCCAGTAGTATAATTGGGACTCACAATCAGCCG. Drawing the rest from reference TRBV19 and TRBJ2-3, the complete variable domain is DGGITQSPKYLFRKEGQNVTLSCEQNLNHDAMYWYRQDPGQGLRLIYYSQIVNDFQKGDIAEGYSVSREKKESFPLTVTSAQKNPTAFYLCASSIIGTHNQPQYFGPGTRLTVL.

Turning to this clone: The CDR3 end is not reached by the read, which stops 3 residues before it; the germline J gene fills it in. The chain employs TRBV13 and TRBJ2-2, with 7 bases identical to TRBD1. This CDR3 has 15 amino acids. Per germline, CDR1 PRHDT and CDR2 FYEKMQ (reference sequence). The CDR3 DNA, read in part, is TGTGCCAGCAGCCCGGGGACAGATACTTTTTCACCG. Translated, it gives CASSPGTDTFSP. The whole CDR3 sequence is CASSPGTDTFSPLFF.

A remark on this clone: From the germline J gene comes the end of the CDR3, since the read stops 3 residues before it. This chain uses TRBV6-2 or TRBV6-3 with TRBJ2-7, with 12 bases fitting TRBD2. The V and J ends lost 0 bases and 5 bases, in that order; junction bases with no gene match: 2. The CDR3 consists of 15 residues. Germline CDR1 reads MNHEY; CDR2 reads SVGEGT. CDR3 DNA (partial): TGTGCCAGCAGTTACTCCCTAGCGGGAGGGGACGAG. It encodes CASSYSLAGGDE. The whole CDR3 protein reads CASSYSLAGGDEQYF.

Partial CDR3 DNA: TGTGCCAGCAGCTTAGTCGGGACTAGGAATGAG. Translated: CASSLVGTRNE. The complete CDR3 protein is CASSLVGTRNEQFF. The rearrangement links TRBV11-2 to TRBJ2-1; 8 nucleotides agree with TRBD2. The DNA ends 3 residues before the CDR3 does, and the rest of the CDR3 is filled in from the germline J gene. V shed 1 base, J shed 7 bases, and the junction held 3 bases outside the gene matches. Per germline, CDR1 SGHAT and CDR2 FQNNGV. CDR3 length equals 14 residues.

A word on this clone: The observed sequence ends 3 residues before the CDR3 terminus, with the missing tail filled in from the germline J gene. This chain joins TRBV29-1 and TRBJ2-1; D is unresolved. This CDR3 comprises 13 residues. Trimming pared 7 bases from V and 0 bases from J, leaving 10 bases between. Germline V CDR1 and CDR2: SQVTM, ANQGSEA. The sequenced CDR3 bases are TGCAGCGGTGACTTTAGCTCCTACAATGAG. As protein: CSGDFSSYNE. The full CDR3 is CSGDFSSYNEQFF.

A note on this clone: The CDR3 goes on 3 residues after the read ends, and that part is filled in from the germline J gene. The chain uses TRBV2 and TRBJ2-2; no definite D call. This CDR3 region has 13 residues. Germline V CDR1 and CDR2: SNHLY, FYNNEI. The sequenced CDR3 bases are TGTGCCAGCAGCGCTGAGGTGGCTTCACCG. This codes for CASSAEVASP. In full, the CDR3 reads CASSAEVASPLFF.

Remarks on this clone: The CDR3 end falls 3 residues outside the read, so it is completed with the germline J gene. The chain couples TRBV20-1 to TRBJ2-1, with 11 positions matching TRBD1. This CDR3 contains 15 residues. The trim removed 5 bases at V and 4 bases at J, leaving 7 bases unmatched. Germline CDR1 and CDR2: DFQATT and SNEGSKA (reference sequence). The CDR3 sequence: CSAGGQGAAYNEQFF. CDR3 DNA, as far as it was read: TGCAGTGCTGGAGGACAGGGGGCGGCGTACAATGAG.

As regards this clone: At one boundary the junction diverges from the germline segment, which might be a read error. The observed sequence ends 3 residues before the CDR3 terminus, with the missing tail filled in from the germline J gene. The chain combines TRBV18 with TRBJ2-1; 16 positions agree with TRBD2. The CDR3 loop spans 19 amino acids. Germline assignment: CDR1 KGHSH and CDR2 LQKENI. This CDR3 reads CASSPPGTSGRARYNEQFF. The part of the CDR3 DNA that was read is TGTGCCAGCTCCCCACCAGGGACTAGCGGGAGGGCCCGCTACAATGAG. Full variable domain (missing parts from reference TRBV18 and TRBJ2-1): NAGVMQNPRHLVRRRGQEARLRCSPMKGHSHVYWYRQLPEEGLKFMVYLQKENIIDESGMPKERFSAEFPKEGPSILRIQQVVRGDSAAYFCASSPPGTSGRARYNEQFFGPGTRLTVL.

A word on this clone: The missing CDR3 end, 3 residues past where the read stops, is filled in from the germline J gene. The chain couples TRBV6-2 or TRBV6-3 to TRBJ2-1, with 10 bases matching TRBD2. V shed 6 bases and J 3 bases; nucleotides not matched to a gene: 11. The length of the CDR3 is 17 residues. Looked up from germline, CDR1 is MNHEY and CDR2 is SVGEGT. The chain's CDR3 is CASRNQVGTSVYNEQFF. The part of the CDR3 DNA that was read is TGTGCCAGCAGAAATCAAGTGGGGACTAGCGTCTACAATGAG.

About this clone itself: The read stops 3 residues short of the end of the CDR3; the missing end is completed from the germline J gene. V usage is TRBV18 and J usage is TRBJ1-2; no clear D gene. CDR1 KGHSH and CDR2 LQKENI come from the germline V gene. This CDR3 comprises 17 residues. The CDR3 reads CASSPLGSAGDLYDYTF. The sequenced part of the CDR3 DNA is TGTGCCAGCTCACCCCTAGGTAGTGCGGGAGATCTCTACGAC.

Concerning this clone: The read terminates 3 residues before the CDR3 end, so the remaining end is supplied by the germline J gene. V and J are TRBV7-9 and TRBJ1-2; TRBD1 might be the D (5 bases). Germline V lookup: CDR1 SEHNR, CDR2 FQNEAQ (reference sequence). CDR3 length: 12 residues. Trimming left V 5 bases short and J 7 bases short, with 11 bases between. Partial CDR3 DNA: TGTGCCAGCAGCCCCGGGGGTACTGGC. Its protein product is CASSPGGTG. The full CDR3 protein reads CASSPGGTGYTF.

CDR3 region: CASSPVRQEAQYF. The covered CDR3 bases are TGTGCCAGCTCACCGGTCAGGCAGGAGGCG. The chain has TRBV18 and TRBJ2-3; perhaps TRBD2 as D (5 bases). From the germline J gene comes the end of the CDR3, since the read stops 3 residues before it. Looked up from germline, CDR1 is KGHSH and CDR2 is LQKENI. The CDR3 has 13 amino acids.

Regarding this clone: The DNA ends 3 residues before the CDR3 does, and the rest of the CDR3 is filled in from the germline J gene. V gene TRBV7-2 combines with J gene TRBJ2-3; the match to TRBD2 covers 11 bases. Germline V lookup: CDR1 SGHTA, CDR2 FQGNSA. This CDR3 spans 15 amino acids. Trimming removed 8 bases from V and 6 bases from J; junction bases left unmatched: 10. This CDR3 reads CASGASGRWLDTQYF. Incomplete CDR3 DNA: TGTGCCAGCGGGGCTAGCGGGAGGTGGTTGGATACG.

The sequenced CDR3 bases are TGTGCCAGCAGCTTACCCTCCGGGGAG. It is translated as CASSLPSGE. The entire CDR3 protein is CASSLPSGELFF. This chain connects TRBV7-9 to TRBJ2-2; D gene unclear. The read ends 3 residues shy of where the CDR3 ends; the end is completed using the germline J gene. The CDR3 is 12 amino acids. Per the germline V gene, CDR1 is SEHNR and CDR2 is FQNEAQ (reference sequence). The V end was cut by 2 bases, the J end by 6 bases, with 4 bases between.

As for this clone: The read halts 3 residues ahead of the CDR3 end, with the missing end drawn from the germline J gene. The chain links TRBV19 to TRBJ1-1; D possibly corresponds to TRBD1 (6 bases). The CDR3 is made up of 15 amino acids. CDR1 is LNHDA and CDR2 is SQIVND in the germline V gene (reference sequence). Trimming shortened V by 4 bases and J by 1 base, and 13 bases separated the two germline ends. The CDR3 DNA, read in part, is TGTGCCAGTAGTAACCGGGGGGACAAGAACACTGAA. It translates to CASSNRGDKNTE. The CDR3, in full, reads CASSNRGDKNTEAFF. The variable domain in full, completed from reference TRBV19 and TRBJ1-1, reads DGGITQSPKYLFRKEGQNVTLSCEQNLNHDAMYWYRQDPGQGLRLIYYSQIVNDFQKGDIAEGYSVSREKKESFPLTVTSAQKNPTAFYLCASSNRGDKNTEAFFGQGTRLTVV.